The T cell receptor beta chain described here comes from a study of response to subunit inactivated influenza vaccine. Study outcomes and limitations: The study's authors posited that every seasonal influenza vaccination enlists few new T cells.

This clonotype came up a few times. Its cognate antigen is unknown. The V and J ends lost 1 base and 5 bases respectively, with 2 bases between them. This CDR3 comprises 12 residues. The germline V gene has CDR1 KGHDR and CDR2 SFDVKD. TCRdb processed the RT-PCR reads anew with MiXCR; each CDR3 protein has one entry. Of roughly 160,000 distinct CDR3 sequences listed, approximately 12% were seen once; the top ten hold about 40%. This clonotype was obtained from a man aged 50-75 years who received an inactivated influenza vaccine. The chain carries TRBV24-1 and TRBJ2-1; D remains unclear. Sequencing used CD8+ T cells sorted from PBMCs, obtained around 25 months after vaccination. The CDR3 sequence: CATSDFNNEQFF. DNA for the CDR3: TGTGCCACCAGTGATTTCAACAATGAGCAGTTCTTC.